This T cell receptor (beta chain) emerged from a study of radiation and T cells in renal cell carcinoma. General study results and limits: Top tumor clonotypes rose in blood 2 weeks post-radiation, then contracted.

About this clone itself: The antigen is undetermined.

Time point noted: baseline pretreatment blood. Treatment noted: 15 Gy SBRT to primary tumor, nephrectomy 4 weeks later. Repertoires were generated with immunoSEQ multiplex PCR, while TCRdb's copy carries only in-frame clones and drops some. The table shows about 140,000 clones, with 75% to 90% occurring only once. Sequenced material: blood, taken from a patient whose treatment included radiotherapy and nephrectomy. The receptor was derived from a woman in her forties or fifties with renal cell carcinoma.

In DNA form, the CDR3 reads TGCGCCAGCAGCCCACGGGGACAGAGACGTCAGCCCCAGCATTTT. As protein: CASSPRGQRRQPQHF. The chain carries TRBV4-1 and TRBJ1-5; 7 bases are shared with TRBD1. Losses at the gene ends were 4 bases for V and 6 bases for J; bases not matched to a gene: 9. Germline assignment: CDR1 MGHRA and CDR2 YSYEKL. The CDR3 consists of 15 residues.